The T cell receptor beta chain described here comes from a study of shared clonotypes between healthy human individuals (dated by TCRdb to 2018 to 2021). With regard to the full study: The cohort comprised a couple of women and a few men aged 18 to 49 years. Different laboratories and diverse techniques were used to prepare libraries and sequence TCR repertoires, to increase sequencing depth and limit assay-specific biases. Per donor, three plates each were used for CD4 naive and CD4 memory, two for CD8 naive, and one for CD8 memory. Per donor, leukapheresis produced somewhere between about 0.8 and 9 billion PBMCs. To estimate repertoire size and how much clonotypes are shared between individuals, the study performed deep sequencing of blood TCR repertoires from 4 to 6 healthy adults.

TCR CDR3 regions were amplified from genomic DNA by multiplex PCR using the deep immunoSEQ assay. Genomic DNA extracted from each cell subset was distributed evenly over all wells of several immunoSEQ 96-well plates, and each plate served as one replicate. For sorted subsets, 150 to 250 ng of genomic DNA, equivalent to some 30,000 T cell genomes, went into each replicate PCR. Purified libraries were measured with a Qubit 3.0 fluorometer, size-checked on a Bioanalyzer 2100, and measured again with the KAPA Library Quantification kit. A separate single-read 150-cycle Illumina NextSeq 550 flow cell was used to sequence each immunoSEQ 96-well plate. As for the authors' bioinformatics: Because the immunoSEQ output included only junctional sequences and no quality scores, the filtering could not be the same as the filtering used for full-length reads. Sequences were annotated with PyIR, a Python wrapper for IgBLAST v1.9, and V/J genes and CDR3 were assigned using IMGT germline references. Reads were filtered out if the reads had weak V/J assignments (E-value above 1e-6), no CDR3, stop codons, out-of-frame junctions, or ambiguous translated residues. V3J clonotypes were defined as sequences sharing an identical inferred V gene, J gene, and CDR3 amino acid sequence. To compute the percentage overlap between repertoires, the number of shared unique clonotypes was divided by the size of the smaller repertoire. Repertoire richness was assessed with RTK rarefaction, the Chao1 estimator, and Recon v2.1 estimates of unobserved clonotypes. Generation probabilities were computed with OLGA for all TCRbeta clonotypes obtained by the gDNA method from a few donors. TCRdb carries this immuneACCESS record with in-frame sequences only. Its versions omit some clonotypes, under half of them owing to an unresolved V gene in the studies checked, with the rest unexplained. The V and J calls and clone size were taken over from that table, and D and trimming were inferred from the DNA. The table for this sample lists about a million clones; 60% to 80% of them were counted only once. The top ten clonotypes cover approximately 0.9% of the sample.

V is pared back by 1 base and J by 9 bases, with 13 bases lying between the germline termini. The CDR3, from cysteine to phenylalanine, totals 14 residues. Of the read, only the CDR3 DNA is kept; its 42 bases are in frame from base 1. CDR1 and CDR2, looked up from the germline V gene (reference sequence), are GTSNPN and SVGIG. Healthy HIV-negative adults with no recently reported acute infections or vaccinations were included as donors. Only Caucasian adults living in Nashville, Tennessee, USA were represented among the donors. CD4+ T cells were enriched by magnetic negative selection; naive cells were then positively selected on CD45RA, and the negative fraction formed the memory subset. After blood collection by leukapheresis, PBMCs were isolated using Ficoll-Histopaque density gradient centrifugation and then cryopreserved in the vapor phase of liquid nitrogen. Analytical flow cytometry was used to check the purity and quantity of every magnetically sorted T cell population. Genomic DNA was isolated from each sorted fraction and quantified by UV absorbance on a Nanodrop 2000c.

Broad study findings and their caveats: Based on pairwise subsampling, the degree of clonotype sharing among donors was expected to be affected by sequencing depth. When four donors were compared, the shared fraction of clonotypes was about 5.5% for naive CD4, 3.5% for naive CD8, 2.3% for memory CD4, and approximately 0.4% for memory CD8. Clonotypes shared by all four sorted-subset donors showed higher generation probabilities than non-shared clonotypes. Sampling was restricted to blood, and TCR repertoires in tissue are likely to differ from TCR repertoires in blood. Estimated clonotype richness was generally larger for naive than for memory subsets. The genetic and exposure-history diversity represented was limited by the small number of donors. Even with the large sequencing depth, rarefaction of the sorted-subset datasets indicated that sequencing was incomplete.

Points on this clone: Its antigen remains undetermined. No quality values exist for individual bases; no much larger clone is one base distant.

The clonotype originates from a man aged 18 to 35 in good health. Some clones in this sample may be carry-over from other donors' samples. Input material: memory CD4+ T cells from PBMCs. The sample's cell subset or site label, in plain terms: CD45RA-negative fraction. The chain couples TRBV30 to TRBJ1-6, with the D gene uncertain. The CDR3 corresponds to CAWSDMGRRSPLHF. Here is the DNA: TGTGCCTGGAGTGATATGGGTAGGCGTTCACCCCTCCACTTT. The reference TRBV30 and TRBJ1-6 proteins fill in what lies around the CDR3, so the full variable domain reads SQTIHQWPATLVQPVGSPLSLECTVEGTSNPNLYWYRQAAGRGLQLLFYSVGIGQISSEVPQNLSASRPQDRQFILSSKKLLLSDSGFYLCAWSDMGRRSPLHFGNGTRLTVT.